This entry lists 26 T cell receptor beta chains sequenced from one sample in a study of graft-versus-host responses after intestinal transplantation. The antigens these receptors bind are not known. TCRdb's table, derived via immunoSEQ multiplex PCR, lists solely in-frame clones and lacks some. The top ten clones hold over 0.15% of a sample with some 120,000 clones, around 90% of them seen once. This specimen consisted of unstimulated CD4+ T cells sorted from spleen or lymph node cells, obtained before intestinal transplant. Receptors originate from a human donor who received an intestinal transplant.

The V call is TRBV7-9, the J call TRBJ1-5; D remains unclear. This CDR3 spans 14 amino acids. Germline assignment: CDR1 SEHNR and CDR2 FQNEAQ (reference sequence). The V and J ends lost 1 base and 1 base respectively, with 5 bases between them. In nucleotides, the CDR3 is TGTGCCAGCAGCTTAGGTCAGAGCAATCAGCCCCAGCATTTT. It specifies CASSLGQSNQPQHF.

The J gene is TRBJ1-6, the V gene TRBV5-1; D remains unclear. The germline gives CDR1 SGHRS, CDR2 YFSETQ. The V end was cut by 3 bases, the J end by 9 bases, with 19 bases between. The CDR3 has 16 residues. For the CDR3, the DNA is TGCGCCAGCAGCTCGGATTTGCCCCTAGCAGGTTCACCCCTCCACTTT. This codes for CASSSDLPLAGSPLHF.

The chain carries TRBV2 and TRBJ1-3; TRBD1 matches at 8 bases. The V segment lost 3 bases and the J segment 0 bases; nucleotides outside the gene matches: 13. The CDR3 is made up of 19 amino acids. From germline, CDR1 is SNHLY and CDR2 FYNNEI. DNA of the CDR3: TGTGCCAGCAGTGACTCGACGGACAGGGCTCTCCTCTCTGGAAACACCATATATTTT. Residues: CASSDSTDRALLSGNTIYF.

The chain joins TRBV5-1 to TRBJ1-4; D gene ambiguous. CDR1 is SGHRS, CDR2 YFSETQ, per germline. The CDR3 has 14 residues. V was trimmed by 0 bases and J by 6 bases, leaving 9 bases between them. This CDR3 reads CASSLGGSYEKLFF. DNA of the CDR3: TGCGCCAGCAGCTTGGGCGGCAGTTATGAAAAACTGTTTTTT.

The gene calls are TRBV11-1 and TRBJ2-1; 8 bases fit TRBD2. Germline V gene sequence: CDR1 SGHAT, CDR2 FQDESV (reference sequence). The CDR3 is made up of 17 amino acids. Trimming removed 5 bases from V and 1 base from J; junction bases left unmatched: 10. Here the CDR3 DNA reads TGTGCCAGCAGCCCCCAGGGCGGGGGGCGGTCCTACAATGAGCAGTTCTTC. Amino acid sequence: CASSPQGGGRSYNEQFF.

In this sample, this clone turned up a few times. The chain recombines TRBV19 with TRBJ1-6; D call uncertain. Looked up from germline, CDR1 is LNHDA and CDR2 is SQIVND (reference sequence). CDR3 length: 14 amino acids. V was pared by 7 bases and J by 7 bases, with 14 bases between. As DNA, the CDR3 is TGTGCCAGTAAGGAACGGGGAGGCAATTCACCCCTCCACTTT. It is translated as CASKERGGNSPLHF.

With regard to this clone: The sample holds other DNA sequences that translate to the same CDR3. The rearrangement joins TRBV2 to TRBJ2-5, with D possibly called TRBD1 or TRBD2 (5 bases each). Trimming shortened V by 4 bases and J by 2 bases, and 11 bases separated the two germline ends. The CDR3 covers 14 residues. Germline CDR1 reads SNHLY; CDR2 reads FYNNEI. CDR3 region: CASSGTGTQETQYF. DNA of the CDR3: TGTGCCAGCAGTGGGACGGGGACGCAAGAGACCCAGTACTTC.

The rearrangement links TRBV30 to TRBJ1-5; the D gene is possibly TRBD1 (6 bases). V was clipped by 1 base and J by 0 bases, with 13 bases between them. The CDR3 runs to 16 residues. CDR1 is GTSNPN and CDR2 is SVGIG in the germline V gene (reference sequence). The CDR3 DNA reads TGTGCCTGGAGTGGAGGGGGATCGAGTAGCAATCAGCCCCAGCATTTT. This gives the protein CAWSGGGSSSNQPQHF.

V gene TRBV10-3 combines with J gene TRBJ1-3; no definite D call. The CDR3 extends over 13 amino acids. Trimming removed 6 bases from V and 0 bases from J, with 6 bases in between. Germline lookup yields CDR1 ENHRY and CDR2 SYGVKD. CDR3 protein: CAIRSDSGNTIYF. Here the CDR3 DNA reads TGTGCCATCAGGTCGGACTCTGGAAACACCATATATTTT.

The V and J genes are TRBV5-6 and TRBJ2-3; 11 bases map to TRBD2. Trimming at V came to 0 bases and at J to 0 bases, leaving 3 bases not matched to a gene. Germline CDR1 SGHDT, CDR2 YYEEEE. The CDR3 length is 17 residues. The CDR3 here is CASSLAASGGSTDTQYF. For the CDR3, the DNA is TGTGCCAGCAGCTTGGCCGCTAGCGGGGGGAGCACAGATACGCAGTATTTT. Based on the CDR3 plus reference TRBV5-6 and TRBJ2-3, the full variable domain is DAGVTQSPTHLIKTRGQQVTLRCSPKSGHDTVSWYQQALGQGPQFIFQYYEEEERQRGNFPDRFSGHQFPNYSSELNVNALLLGDSALYLCASSLAASGGSTDTQYFGPGTRLTVL.

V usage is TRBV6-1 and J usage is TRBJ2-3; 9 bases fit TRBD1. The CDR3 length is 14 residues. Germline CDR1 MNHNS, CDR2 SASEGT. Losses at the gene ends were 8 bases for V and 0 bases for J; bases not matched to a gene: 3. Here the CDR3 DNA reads TGTGCCAGCCCCGGGACAGGGAGCACAGATACGCAGTATTTT. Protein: CASPGTGSTDTQYF.

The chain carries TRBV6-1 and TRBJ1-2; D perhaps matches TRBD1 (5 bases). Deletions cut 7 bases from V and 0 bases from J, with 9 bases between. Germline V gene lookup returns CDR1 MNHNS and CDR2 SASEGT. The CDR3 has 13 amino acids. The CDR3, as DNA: TGTGCCAGCACCCCGGGGGCTAACTATGGCTACACCTTC. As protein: CASTPGANYGYTF.

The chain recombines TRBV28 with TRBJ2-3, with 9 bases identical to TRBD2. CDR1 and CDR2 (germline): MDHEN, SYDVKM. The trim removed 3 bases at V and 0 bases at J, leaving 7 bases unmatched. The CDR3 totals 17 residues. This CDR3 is CASSLGAAGGSTDTQYF. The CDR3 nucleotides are TGTGCCAGCAGTTTGGGCGCGGCGGGGGGGAGCACAGATACGCAGTATTTT.

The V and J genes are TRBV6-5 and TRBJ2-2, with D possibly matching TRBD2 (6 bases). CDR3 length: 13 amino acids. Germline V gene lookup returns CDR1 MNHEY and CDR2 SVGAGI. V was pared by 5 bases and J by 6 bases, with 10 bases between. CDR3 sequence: CASSEREAGELFF. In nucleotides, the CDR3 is TGTGCCAGCAGTGAAAGGGAGGCCGGGGAGCTGTTTTTT.

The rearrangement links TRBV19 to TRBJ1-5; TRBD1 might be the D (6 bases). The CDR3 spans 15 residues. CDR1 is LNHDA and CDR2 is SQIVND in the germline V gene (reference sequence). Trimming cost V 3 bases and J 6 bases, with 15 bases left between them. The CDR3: CASSILAGDVQPQHF. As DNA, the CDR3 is TGTGCCAGTAGTATTCTAGCAGGGGATGTTCAGCCCCAGCATTTT. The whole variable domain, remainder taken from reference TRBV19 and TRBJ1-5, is DGGITQSPKYLFRKEGQNVTLSCEQNLNHDAMYWYRQDPGQGLRLIYYSQIVNDFQKGDIAEGYSVSREKKESFPLTVTSAQKNPTAFYLCASSILAGDVQPQHFGDGTRLSIL.

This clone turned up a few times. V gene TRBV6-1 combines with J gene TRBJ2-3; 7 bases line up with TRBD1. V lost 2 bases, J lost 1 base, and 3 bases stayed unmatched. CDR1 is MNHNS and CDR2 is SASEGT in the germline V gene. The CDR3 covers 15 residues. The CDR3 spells CASSEKGGGTDTQYF. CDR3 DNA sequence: TGTGCCAGCAGTGAAAAAGGGGGCGGCACAGATACGCAGTATTTT.

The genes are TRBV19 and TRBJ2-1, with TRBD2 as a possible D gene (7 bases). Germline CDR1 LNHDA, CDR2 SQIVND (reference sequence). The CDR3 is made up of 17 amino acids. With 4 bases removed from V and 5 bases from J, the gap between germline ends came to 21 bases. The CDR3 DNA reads TGTGCCAGTAGTAACTTGTTGGGAGGGGGGATCAACAATGAGCAGTTCTTC. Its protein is CASSNLLGGGINNEQFF.

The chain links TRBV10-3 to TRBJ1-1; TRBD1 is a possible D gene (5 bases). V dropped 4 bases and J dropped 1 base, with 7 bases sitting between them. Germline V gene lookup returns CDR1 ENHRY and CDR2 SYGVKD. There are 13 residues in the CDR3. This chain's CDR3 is CAISVGGNTEAFF. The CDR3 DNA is TGTGCCATCAGTGTTGGGGGGAACACTGAAGCTTTCTTT.

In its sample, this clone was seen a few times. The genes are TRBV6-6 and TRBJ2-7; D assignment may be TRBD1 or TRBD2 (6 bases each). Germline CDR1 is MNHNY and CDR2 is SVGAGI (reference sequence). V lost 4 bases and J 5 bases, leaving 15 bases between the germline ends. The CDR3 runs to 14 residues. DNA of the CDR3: TGTGCCAGCAGTTCCCGGGGGCGCATAAACGAGCAGTACTTC. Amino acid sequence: CASSSRGRINEQYF.

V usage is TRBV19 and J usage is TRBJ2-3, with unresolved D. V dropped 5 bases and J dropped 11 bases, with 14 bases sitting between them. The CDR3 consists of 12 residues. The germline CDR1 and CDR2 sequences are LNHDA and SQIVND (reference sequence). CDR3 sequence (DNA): TGTGCCAGTAGTTCTACGGTCAAGGGGCAGTATTTT. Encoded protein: CASSSTVKGQYF.

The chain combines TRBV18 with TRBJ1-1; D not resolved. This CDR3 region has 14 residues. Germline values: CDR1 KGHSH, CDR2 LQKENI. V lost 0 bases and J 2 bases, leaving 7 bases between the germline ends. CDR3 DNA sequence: TGTGCCAGCTCACCACCTCTCCGAAACACTGAAGCTTTCTTT. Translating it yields CASSPPLRNTEAFF.

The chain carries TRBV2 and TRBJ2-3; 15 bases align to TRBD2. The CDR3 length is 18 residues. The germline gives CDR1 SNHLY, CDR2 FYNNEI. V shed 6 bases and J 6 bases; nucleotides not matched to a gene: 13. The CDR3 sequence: CASRPGLAGGPSPDTQYF. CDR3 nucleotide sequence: TGTGCCAGCAGGCCGGGACTAGCGGGGGGCCCCTCCCCCGATACGCAGTATTTT.

For the CDR3, the DNA is TGTGCCAGCAGCTCGGGATTGATCAATCAGCCCCAGCATTTT. It encodes CASSSGLINQPQHF. The chain is built from TRBV7-2 and TRBJ1-5; D remains ambiguous. Trimming took off 4 bases at V and 3 bases at J, with 10 bases between the two ends. The germline V gene encodes CDR1 SGHTA and CDR2 FQGNSA. The CDR3 has 14 residues.

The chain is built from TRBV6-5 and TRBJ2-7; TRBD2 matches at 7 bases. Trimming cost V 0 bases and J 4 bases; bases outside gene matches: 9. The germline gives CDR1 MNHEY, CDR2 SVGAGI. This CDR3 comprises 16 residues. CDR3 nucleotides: TGTGCCAGCAGTTACTCGAGACAAGGGGAGGGGTACGAGCAGTACTTC. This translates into CASSYSRQGEGYEQYF.

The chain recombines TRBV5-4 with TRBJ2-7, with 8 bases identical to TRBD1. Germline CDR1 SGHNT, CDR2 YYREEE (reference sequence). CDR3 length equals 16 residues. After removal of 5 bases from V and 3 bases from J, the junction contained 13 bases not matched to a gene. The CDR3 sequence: CASSRGQGALSYEQYF. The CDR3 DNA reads TGTGCCAGCAGTCGGGGCCAGGGGGCCCTTAGCTACGAGCAGTACTTC.

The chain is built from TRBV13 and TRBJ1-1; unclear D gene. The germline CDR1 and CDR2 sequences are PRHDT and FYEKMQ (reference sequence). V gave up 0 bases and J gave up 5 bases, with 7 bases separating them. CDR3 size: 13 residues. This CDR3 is CASSLGGGTEAFF. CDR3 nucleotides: TGTGCCAGCAGCTTAGGGGGAGGGACTGAAGCTTTCTTT.